This is a list of T cell receptor beta chains from one sample in a study of T cells in Graves' hyperthyroidism and ophthalmopathy. Each CDR3 protein is one row after TCRdb ran MiXCR on the multiplex PCR reads. The sample comprises roughly 500,000 distinct CDR3 sequences, 46% of which are singletons, and 35% to 50% rests with the top ten. The source material was peripheral blood or thyroid tissue (not recorded which). Receptors were obtained from an adult woman with Graves' disease, either hyperthyroidism or ophthalmopathy (not recorded which). Each CDR3 is given with its conserved first and last residue. D genes are given only for firm matches. Clone sizes are given selectively: once, few, many, or a class where the clone is expanded.

>TRBJ1-5|-|TRBD1|TRBV20-1
CSGIATGGSNQPQHF
TGCAGTGGCATAGCTACAGGGGGTAGCAATCAGCCCCAGCATTTT
>TRBJ2-5|-|-|TRBV5-1
CASSPDIETQYF
TGCGCCAGCAGCCCGGACATCGAGACCCAGTACTTC
>TRBJ1-1|-|-|TRBV10-3
CAISEIMGRGTEAFF
TGTGCCATCAGTGAGATTATGGGGCGCGGAACTGAAGCTTTCTTT
>TRBJ1-1|-|TRBD1|TRBV20-1
CSAKRQGANTEAFF
TGCAGTGCTAAAAGACAGGGGGCCAACACTGAAGCTTTCTTT
>TRBJ1-2|-|TRBD1|TRBV10-3
CARDGTVRGYTF
TGTGCTAGAGATGGGACAGTTCGGGGCTACACCTTC
>TRBJ1-2|many|-|TRBV20-1
CSARGNGYGYTF
TGCAGTGCTAGAGGTAACGGCTATGGCTACACCTTC
>TRBJ1-1|once|-|TRBV10-3
CAISDKIAVNTEAFF
TGTGCCATCAGTGACAAAATAGCAGTGAACACTGAAGCTTTCTTT
>TRBJ2-1|many|TRBD1|TRBV2
CASFRDRGYDEQFF
TGTGCCAGCTTCCGGGACAGGGGCTACGATGAGCAGTTCTTC
>TRBJ2-6|-|TRBD1|TRBV25-1
CASSARNPTGGSRSGANVLTF
TGTGCCAGCAGTGCTCGAAACCCGACAGGGGGCAGTAGGTCCGGGGCCAACGTCCTGACTTTC
>TRBJ2-5|few|TRBD2|TRBV20-1
CSARDGTSGTTTQYF
TGCAGTGCTAGAGACGGGACTAGCGGGACTACGACCCAGTACTTC
>TRBJ2-2|few|-|TRBV7-6
CASSSVLANTGELFF
TGTGCCAGCAGCTCCGTTTTGGCGAACACCGGGGAGCTGTTTTTT
>TRBJ2-2|few|TRBD1|TRBV12-3/TRBV12-4
CASSNPGGEGGELFF
TGTGCCAGCAGCAACCCAGGGGGCGAGGGCGGGGAGCTGTTTTTT
>TRBJ2-2|-|TRBD2|TRBV20-1
CSALAGEDTGELFF
TGCAGTGCTTTAGCGGGAGAGGACACCGGGGAGCTGTTTTTT
>TRBJ2-7|-|-|TRBV7-2
CASSFGADTTYEQYF
TGTGCCAGCAGCTTTGGGGCAGACACCACCTACGAGCAGTACTTC
>TRBJ1-4|many|-|TRBV20-1
CSARFKGGEKLFF
TGCAGTGCTAGATTCAAGGGAGGCGAAAAACTGTTTTTT
>TRBJ2-7|many|-|TRBV29-1
CSVAGMGSSYEQYF
TGCAGCGTTGCCGGGATGGGGAGCTCCTACGAGCAGTACTTC
>TRBJ2-6|many|-|TRBV5-5
CASSLMGTLSGANVLTF
TGTGCCAGCAGCTTGATGGGGACCCTCTCTGGGGCCAACGTCCTGACTTTC
>TRBJ2-7|-|-|TRBV20-1
CSARLGFYEQYF
TGCAGTGCTAGATTGGGTTTCTACGAGCAGTACTTC
>TRBJ1-3|-|-|TRBV15
CATSLGPPGGDTIYF
TGTGCCACCAGCCTTGGGCCCCCGGGCGGAGACACCATATATTTT
>TRBJ1-2|-|-|TRBV19
CASSMEGYTF
TGTGCCAGTAGTATGGAGGGGTACACCTTC
>TRBJ1-1|few|-|TRBV15
CATSRDLSRDGDEAFF
TGTGCCACCAGCAGAGATCTTAGTAGGGACGGAGATGAAGCTTTCTTT
>TRBJ1-5|-|-|TRBV19
CASSMPARPQHF
TGTGCCAGTAGTATGCCGGCTCGGCCCCAGCATTTT
>TRBJ1-6|many|TRBD1|TRBV20-1
CSVAGTDNSPLHF
TGCAGTGTTGCCGGGACAGATAATTCACCCCTCCACTTT
>TRBJ2-2|-|-|TRBV11-2
CASSPDLLTGELFF
TGTGCCAGCAGCCCGGACTTGCTTACCGGGGAGCTGTTTTTT
>TRBJ1-1|few|-|TRBV7-2
CASSPPSGWTEAFF
TGTGCCAGCAGCCCCCCTTCGGGGTGGACTGAAGCTTTCTTT
>TRBJ1-2|-|-|TRBV11-2
CASSARPDSDYGYTF
TGTGCCAGCAGCGCCAGACCCGACAGCGACTATGGCTACACCTTC
>TRBJ1-2|many|-|TRBV6-5
CASSSPGDYGYTF
TGTGCCAGCAGTTCGCCGGGGGACTATGGCTACACCTTC
>TRBJ1-1|many|-|TRBV24-1
CATSVGWNTEAFF
TGTGCCACCAGTGTTGGGTGGAACACTGAAGCTTTCTTT
>TRBJ2-5|-|-|TRBV25-1
CASSARRGGGWETQYF
TGTGCCAGCAGTGCTAGGAGGGGAGGGGGCTGGGAGACCCAGTACTTC
>TRBJ2-2|few|-|TRBV27
CASRPGLPRAAPSGELFF
TGTGCCAGCAGACCGGGACTTCCCAGGGCCGCACCCAGCGGGGAGCTGTTTTTT
>TRBJ2-5|-|TRBD1|TRBV7-8
CASSSGTGGTQYF
TGTGCCAGCAGCTCGGGGACAGGAGGGACCCAGTACTTC
>TRBJ2-2|many|TRBD2|TRBV10-3
CAISERTSGRANTGELFF
TGTGCCATCAGTGAACGGACTAGCGGGAGGGCCAATACCGGGGAGCTGTTTTTT
>TRBJ1-5|few|TRBD1|TRBV30
CAWSAWQGDQPQHF
TGTGCCTGGAGTGCTTGGCAGGGGGATCAGCCCCAGCATTTT
>TRBJ2-7|few|TRBD2|TRBV11-2
CASSLGTSDYEQYF
TGTGCCAGCAGCTTAGGGACTAGCGACTACGAGCAGTACTTC
>TRBJ1-4|-|-|TRBV2
CVSSEGGRLFF
TGTGTCAGCAGTGAAGGGGGGAGACTGTTTTTT
>TRBJ2-7|few|-|TRBV6-5
CASSYRVSSRYEQYF
TGTGCCAGCAGTTACAGGGTATCTAGCAGGTACGAGCAGTACTTC
>TRBJ2-7|many|-|TRBV7-8
CASSFIDEQYF
TGTGCCAGCAGCTTTATCGACGAGCAGTACTTC
>TRBJ1-1|-|-|TRBV7-2
CASSLNAVTEAFF
TGTGCCAGCAGCTTGAACGCTGTCACTGAAGCTTTCTTT
>TRBJ1-1|few|-|TRBV12-3/TRBV12-4
CASRSGTHLNTEAFF
TGTGCCAGCAGGTCAGGGACACACCTTAACACTGAAGCTTTCTTT
>TRBJ2-7|-|TRBD1|TRBV7-7
CATSDRAPYEQYF
TGTGCTACCTCGGACAGGGCCCCATACGAGCAGTACTTC
>TRBJ1-1|few|-|TRBV2
CASSPQTGSREAFF
TGTGCCAGCAGCCCCCAGACAGGATCCCGGGAGGCTTTCTTT
>TRBJ2-2|-|-|TRBV28
CASSLAGVPAGELFF
TGTGCCAGCAGCTTGGCCGGGGTCCCCGCCGGGGAGCTGTTTTTT
>TRBJ2-2|-|TRBD2|TRBV7-6
CASSFTSVRNTGELFF
TGTGCCAGCAGCTTTACTAGCGTCAGGAACACCGGGGAGCTGTTTTTT
>TRBJ1-4|-|-|TRBV7-9
CASSFRGQVNEKLFF
TGTGCCAGCAGCTTCCGCGGTCAGGTTAATGAAAAACTGTTTTTT